This T cell receptor beta chain is from a study of blood T cell repertoires in COVID-19. From germline, CDR1 is LGHDT and CDR2 YNNKEL (reference sequence). The CDR3 consists of 18 residues. V trimming: 1 base; J trimming: 0 bases; junction bases outside the gene matches: 12. Sequencing used immunoSEQ multiplex PCR; TCRdb keeps in-frame clones, though not all of them. The data contain about 92,000 clones, roughly 80% of them singletons. Input material: peripheral blood. The chain employs TRBV3-1 (or the pseudogene TRBV3-2) and TRBJ2-7; TRBD2 agrees at 7 bases. The clonotype comes from a woman older than 75 with active or convalescent COVID-19. DNA for the CDR3: TGTGCCAGCAGCCAAGGTTCCCACGGGGGGATTAGCTCCTACGAGCAGTACTTC. Protein: CASSQGSHGGISSYEQYF.